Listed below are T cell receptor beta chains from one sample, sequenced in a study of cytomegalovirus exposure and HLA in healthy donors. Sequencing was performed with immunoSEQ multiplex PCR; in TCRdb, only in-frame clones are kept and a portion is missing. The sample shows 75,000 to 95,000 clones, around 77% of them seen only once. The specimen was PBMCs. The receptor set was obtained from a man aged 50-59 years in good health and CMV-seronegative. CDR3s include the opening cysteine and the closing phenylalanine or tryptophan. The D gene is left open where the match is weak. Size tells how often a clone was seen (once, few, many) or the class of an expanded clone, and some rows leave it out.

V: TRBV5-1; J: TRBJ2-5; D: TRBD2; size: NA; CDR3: CASSLGVAGGWQETQYF; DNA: TGCGCCAGCAGCTTGGGCGTAGCGGGGGGTTGGCAAGAGACCCAGTACTTC
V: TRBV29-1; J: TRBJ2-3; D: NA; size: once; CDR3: CSVDEGVGTDTQYF; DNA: TGCAGCGTTGATGAGGGGGTAGGCACAGATACGCAGTATTTT
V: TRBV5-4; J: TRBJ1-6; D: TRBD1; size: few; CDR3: CASSRDRGQYNSPLHF; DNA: TGTGCCAGCAGCAGGGACAGGGGGCAATATAATTCACCCCTCCACTTT
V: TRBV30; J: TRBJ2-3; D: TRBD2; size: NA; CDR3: CAWSLAGTDTQYF; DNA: TGTGCCTGGTCGCTAGCGGGCACAGATACGCAGTATTTT
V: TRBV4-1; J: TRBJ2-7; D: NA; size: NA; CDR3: CASSPLGRQPTSYEQYF; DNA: TGCGCCAGCAGCCCTCTAGGTCGGCAGCCGACCTCCTACGAGCAGTACTTC
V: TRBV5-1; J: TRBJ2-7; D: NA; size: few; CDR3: CASSLASGSSYEQYF; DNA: TGCGCCAGCAGCTTGGCTTCGGGATCCTCCTACGAGCAGTACTTC
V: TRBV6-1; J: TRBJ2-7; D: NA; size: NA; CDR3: CASSERQAYEQYF; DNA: TGTGCCAGCAGTGAGAGACAGGCCTACGAGCAGTACTTC
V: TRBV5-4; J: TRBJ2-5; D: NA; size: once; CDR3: CASSLAGRATQYF; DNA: TGTGCCAGCAGCCTGGCTGGCCGTGCGACCCAGTACTTC
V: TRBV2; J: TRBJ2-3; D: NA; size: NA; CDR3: CASSLGTRTDTQYF; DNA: TGTGCCAGCAGTCTCGGGACTCGCACAGATACGCAGTATTTT
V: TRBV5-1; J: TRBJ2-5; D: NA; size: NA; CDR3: CASRQDSNQETQYF; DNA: TGCGCCAGCAGACAGGACAGTAACCAAGAGACCCAGTACTTC
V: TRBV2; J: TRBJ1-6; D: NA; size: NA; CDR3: CASRQSPDLHF; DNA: TGTGCCAGCCGACAGAGCCCCGACCTCCACTTT
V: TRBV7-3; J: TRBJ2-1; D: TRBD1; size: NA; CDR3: CASSQDRVSNEQFF; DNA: TGTGCCAGCAGCCAGGACAGGGTCTCCAATGAGCAGTTCTTC
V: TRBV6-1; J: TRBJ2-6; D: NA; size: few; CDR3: CASSGSRVSGANVLTF; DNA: TGTGCCAGCAGTGGTAGCAGGGTTTCAGGGGCCAACGTCCTGACTTTC
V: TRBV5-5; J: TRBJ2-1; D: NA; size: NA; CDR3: CASSQKGQSSYNEQFF; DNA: TGTGCCAGCAGCCAAAAGGGGCAGAGCTCCTACAATGAGCAGTTCTTC
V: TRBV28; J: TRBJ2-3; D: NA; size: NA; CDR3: CASSLSGVSTDTQYF; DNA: TGTGCCAGCAGTTTATCGGGGGTTAGCACAGATACGCAGTATTTT
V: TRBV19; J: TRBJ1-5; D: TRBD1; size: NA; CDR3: CASRPGTGDNQPQHF; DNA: TGTGCCAGTAGGCCCGGGACAGGTGACAATCAGCCCCAGCATTTT
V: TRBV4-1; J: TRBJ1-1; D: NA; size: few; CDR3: CASSQGQTGPEAFF; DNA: TGCGCCAGCAGCCAGGGTCAGACAGGCCCTGAAGCTTTCTTT
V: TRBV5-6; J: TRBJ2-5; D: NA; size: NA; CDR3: CASSFAIQETQYF; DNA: TGTGCCAGCAGCTTTGCGATACAAGAGACCCAGTACTTC
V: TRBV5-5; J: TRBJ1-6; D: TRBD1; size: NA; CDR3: CASSVGTGNSGSPLHF; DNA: TGTGCCAGCAGCGTCGGGACAGGGAATAGTGGCTCACCCCTCCACTTT
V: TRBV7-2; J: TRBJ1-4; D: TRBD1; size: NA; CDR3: CASSLRTRDRNEKLFF; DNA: TGTGCCAGCAGCTTAAGGACCCGGGACAGAAATGAAAAACTGTTTTTT
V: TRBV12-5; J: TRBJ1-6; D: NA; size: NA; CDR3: CASGLLPGRANSPLHF; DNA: TGTGCTAGTGGTTTGTTGCCGGGCAGGGCTAATTCACCCCTCCACTTT
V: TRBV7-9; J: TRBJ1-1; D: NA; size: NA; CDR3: CASSYDRRSPDTEAFF; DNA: TGTGCCAGCAGCTACGACAGGCGTTCCCCGGACACTGAAGCTTTCTTT
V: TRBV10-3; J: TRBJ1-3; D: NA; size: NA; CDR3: CAIRDTPRGKLGNTIYF; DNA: TGTGCCATCAGAGATACGCCAAGGGGGAAGCTCGGAAACACCATATATTTT
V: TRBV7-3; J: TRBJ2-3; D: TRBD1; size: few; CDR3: CASSLKQGPDTQYF; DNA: TGTGCCAGCAGCTTAAAACAGGGGCCGGATACGCAGTATTTT
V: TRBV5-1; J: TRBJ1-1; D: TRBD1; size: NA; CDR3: CASRPGQRNTEAFF; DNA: TGCGCCAGCAGGCCGGGACAGAGGAACACTGAAGCTTTCTTT
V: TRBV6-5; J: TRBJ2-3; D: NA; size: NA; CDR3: CASRAGDVSTDTQYF; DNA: TGTGCCAGCAGGGCCGGGGATGTCAGCACAGATACGCAGTATTTT
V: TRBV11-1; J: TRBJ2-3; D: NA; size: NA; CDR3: CASSLASWGGSTDTQYF; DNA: TGTGCCAGCAGCTTAGCGTCCTGGGGGGGCAGCACAGATACGCAGTATTTT
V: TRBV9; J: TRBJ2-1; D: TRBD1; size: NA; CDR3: CASSVTGALSYNEQFF; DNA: TGTGCCAGCAGCGTGACAGGGGCGCTCTCCTACAATGAGCAGTTCTTC
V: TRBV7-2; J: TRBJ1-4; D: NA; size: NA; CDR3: CASSLDLGAGGEKLFF; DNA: TGTGCCAGCAGCTTAGATCTAGGGGCAGGCGGAGAAAAACTGTTTTTT
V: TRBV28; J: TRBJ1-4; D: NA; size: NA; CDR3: CASSSPPGSTNEKLFF; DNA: TGTGCCAGCAGTTCGCCCCCAGGGTCGACTAATGAAAAACTGTTTTTT
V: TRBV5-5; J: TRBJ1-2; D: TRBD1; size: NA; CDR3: CASSLEGQGSSGYTF; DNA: TGTGCCAGCAGCTTGGAGGGACAGGGAAGCAGTGGCTACACCTTC
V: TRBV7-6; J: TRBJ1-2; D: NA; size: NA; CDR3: CASSIGQSYGYTF; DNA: TGTGCCAGCAGCATAGGACAGTCCTATGGCTACACCTTC
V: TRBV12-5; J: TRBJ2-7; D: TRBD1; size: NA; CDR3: CASGRGTGGDEQYF; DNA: TGTGCTAGTGGCCGAGGGACAGGGGGCGACGAGCAGTACTTC
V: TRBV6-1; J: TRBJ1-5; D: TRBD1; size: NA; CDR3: CASTETGAHQPQHF; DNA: TGTGCCAGCACTGAAACAGGGGCCCATCAGCCCCAGCATTTT
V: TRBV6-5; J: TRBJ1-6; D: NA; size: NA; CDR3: CASRDWQTDNSPLHF; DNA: TGTGCCAGCAGAGACTGGCAGACGGATAATTCACCCCTCCACTTT